The T cell receptor beta chain under discussion was sequenced for a study of Ad26.COV2.S vaccination and SARS-CoV-2 variants. Study results and caveats: Total responses of T cells may have been underestimated by the analyses of TCR breadth and depth.

This clone was counted a few times. Its antigen is unidentified. Sequencing used immunoSEQ multiplex PCR; TCRdb keeps in-frame clones, though not all of them. The data hold 250,000 or so clones, with around nine tenths observed a single time. Treatment in this sample: around 19 received Ad26.COV2.S at low or high dose, single or two shots; roughly five received placebo; per-sample allocation not given. Sample collection was performed on day 63 after the first vaccine or placebo injection. Expressing Wuhan-strain SARS-CoV-2 spike, an Ad26 vector served as the vaccine. Sample: peripheral blood, taken in a trial of Ad26.COV2.S vaccine versus placebo. This sequence was found in a person aged 18-65 years who received the Ad26.COV2.S COVID-19 vaccine or a placebo.

This chain's CDR3 is CTSSQVGQCGPINSYEQYF. The DNA of the CDR3 is TGCACCAGCAGCCAAGTTGGACAGTGCGGGCCAATCAACTCCTACGAGCAGTACTTC. The chain has TRBV1 and TRBJ2-7; TRBD1 was called by the table and not checked on the DNA. TRBV1 counts as a pseudogene. The CDR3 loop spans 19 amino acids.